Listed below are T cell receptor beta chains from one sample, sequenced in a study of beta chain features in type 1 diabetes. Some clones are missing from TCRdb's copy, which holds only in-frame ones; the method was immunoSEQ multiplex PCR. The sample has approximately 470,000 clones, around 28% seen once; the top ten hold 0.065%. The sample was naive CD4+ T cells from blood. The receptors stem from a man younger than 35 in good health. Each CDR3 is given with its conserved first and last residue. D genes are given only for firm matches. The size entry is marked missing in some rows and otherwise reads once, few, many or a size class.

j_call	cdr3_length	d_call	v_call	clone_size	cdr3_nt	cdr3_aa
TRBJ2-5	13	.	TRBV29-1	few	TGCAGCGTTGCCGGCAGTCGGACAGAGACCCAGTACTTC	CSVAGSRTETQYF
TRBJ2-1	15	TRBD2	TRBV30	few	TGTGCCTGGAGTGTCCTAGCGGGGACCTACAATGAGCAGTTCTTC	CAWSVLAGTYNEQFF
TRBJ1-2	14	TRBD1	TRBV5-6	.	TGTGCCAGCAGCTCGGGACAGGGATACTATGGCTACACCTTC	CASSSGQGYYGYTF
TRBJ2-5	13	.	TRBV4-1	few	TGCGCCAGCAGCCAAGTGGTCGGAGAGACCCAGTACTTC	CASSQVVGETQYF
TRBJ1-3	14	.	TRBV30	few	TGTGCCTGGTGGCCTCAGCACGCCCGAAACACCATATATTTT	CAWWPQHARNTIYF
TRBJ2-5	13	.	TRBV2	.	TGTGCCAGCAGCCAGCGGGCGCGCGAGACCCAGTACTTC	CASSQRARETQYF
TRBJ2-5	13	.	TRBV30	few	TGTGCCTGGAGTGCTCTTGATGGTGAGACCCAGTACTTC	CAWSALDGETQYF
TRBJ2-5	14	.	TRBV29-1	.	TGCAGCGTTGGTGGCAGGGAGGACTTTTGGACCCAGTACTTC	CSVGGREDFWTQYF
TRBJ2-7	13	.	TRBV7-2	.	TGTGCCAGCAGCTTAGACAGACGCTACGAGCAGTACTTC	CASSLDRRYEQYF
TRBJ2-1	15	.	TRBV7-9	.	TGTGCCAGCAGCTTCGCGGCGGCTGTCTACAATGAGCAGTTCTTC	CASSFAAAVYNEQFF
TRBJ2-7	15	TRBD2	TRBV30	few	TGTGCCTGGAGTGTACGGCTAGCGGGAGGCTACGAGCAGTACTTC	CAWSVRLAGGYEQYF
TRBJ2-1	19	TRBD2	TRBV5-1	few	TGCGCCAGCAGCTTGGAAGGTAGCGGGGACGTTAGCTCCTACAATGAGCAGTTCTTC	CASSLEGSGDVSSYNEQFF
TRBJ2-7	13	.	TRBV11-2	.	TGTGCCAGCAGCGCCGGAGCCTACTACGAGCAGTACTTC	CASSAGAYYEQYF
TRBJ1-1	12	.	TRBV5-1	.	TGCGCCAGCAAGGACGTTGACACTGAAGCTTTCTTT	CASKDVDTEAFF
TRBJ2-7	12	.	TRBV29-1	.	TGCAGCGTTGTGGGCGTCACCTACGAGCAGTACTTC	CSVVGVTYEQYF
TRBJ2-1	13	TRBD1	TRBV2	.	TGTGCCAGCAGAGTAGACAGGGTTTATGAGCAGTTCTTC	CASRVDRVYEQFF
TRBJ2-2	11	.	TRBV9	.	TGTGCCAGCAGCGAAGCAGGGGAGCTGTTTTTT	CASSEAGELFF
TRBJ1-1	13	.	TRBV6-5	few	TGTGCCAGCAGCATACAGGGAAACACTGAAGCTTTCTTT	CASSIQGNTEAFF
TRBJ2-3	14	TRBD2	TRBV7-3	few	TGTGCCAGCAGCCTAGCGGGACCCACAGATACGCAGTATTTT	CASSLAGPTDTQYF
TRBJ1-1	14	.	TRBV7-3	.	TGTGCCAGCAGCTTATCCCCGGGGGCCACTGAAGCTTTCTTT	CASSLSPGATEAFF